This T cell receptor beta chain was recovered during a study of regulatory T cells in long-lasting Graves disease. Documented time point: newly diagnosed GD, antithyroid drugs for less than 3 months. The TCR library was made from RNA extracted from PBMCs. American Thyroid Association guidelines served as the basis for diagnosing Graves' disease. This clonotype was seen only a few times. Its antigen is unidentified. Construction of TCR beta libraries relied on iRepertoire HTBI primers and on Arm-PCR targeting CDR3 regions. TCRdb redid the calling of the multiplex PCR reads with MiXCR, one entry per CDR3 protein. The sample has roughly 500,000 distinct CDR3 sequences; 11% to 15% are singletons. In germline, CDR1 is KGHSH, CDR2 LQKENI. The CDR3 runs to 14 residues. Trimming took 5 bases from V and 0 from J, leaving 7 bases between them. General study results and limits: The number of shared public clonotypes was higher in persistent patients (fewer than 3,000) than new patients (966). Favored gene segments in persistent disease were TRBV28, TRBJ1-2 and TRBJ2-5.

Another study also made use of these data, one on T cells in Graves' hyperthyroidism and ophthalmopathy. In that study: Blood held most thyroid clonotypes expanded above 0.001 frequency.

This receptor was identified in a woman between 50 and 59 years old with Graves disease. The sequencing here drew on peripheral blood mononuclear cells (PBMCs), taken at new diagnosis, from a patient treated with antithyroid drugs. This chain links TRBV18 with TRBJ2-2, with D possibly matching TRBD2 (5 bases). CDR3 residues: CASSGGPNTGELFF. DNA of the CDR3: TGTGCCAGCTCAGGCGGGCCGAACACCGGGGAGCTGTTTTTT.